The TCR beta chain under discussion was sequenced for a study of control samples from healthy donors and cancer patients. Profiled with immunoSEQ multiplex PCR; TCRdb holds only in-frame clones, not every one. The profile shows 80,000 to 100,000 clones, more than 90% of them singletons. The germline V gene encodes CDR1 SGHRS and CDR2 YFSETQ. This CDR3 has 13 residues. Trimming at V came to 4 bases and at J to 4 bases, leaving 4 bases not matched to a gene. This chain links TRBV5-1 with TRBJ1-1; TRBD1 matches at 7 bases. The TCR sequence derives from a human donor in good health. The donor label of this sample is uncertain. Sequencing was performed on blood. CDR3 loop: CASSRTGATEAFF. In nucleotides, the CDR3 is TGCGCCAGCAGCAGAACAGGGGCCACTGAAGCTTTCTTT.